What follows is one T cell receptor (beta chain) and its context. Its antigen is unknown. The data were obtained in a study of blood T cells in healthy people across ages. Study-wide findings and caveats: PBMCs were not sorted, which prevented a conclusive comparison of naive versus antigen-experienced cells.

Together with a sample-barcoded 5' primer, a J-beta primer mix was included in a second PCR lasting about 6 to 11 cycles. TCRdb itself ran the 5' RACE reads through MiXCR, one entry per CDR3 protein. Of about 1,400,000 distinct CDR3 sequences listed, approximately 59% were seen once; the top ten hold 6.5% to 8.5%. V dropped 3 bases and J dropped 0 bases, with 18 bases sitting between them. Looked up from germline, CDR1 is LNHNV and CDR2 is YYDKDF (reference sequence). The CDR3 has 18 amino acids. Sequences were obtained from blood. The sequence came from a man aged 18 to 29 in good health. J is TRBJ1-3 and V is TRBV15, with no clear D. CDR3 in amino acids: CATSREEVRTISGNTIYF. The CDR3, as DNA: TGTGCCACCAGCAGGGAGGAAGTTAGGACTATCTCTGGAAACACCATATATTTT.